Listed here are 18 T cell receptor beta chains from one sample, sequenced in a study of prognosis after radiotherapy for stage I lung cancer. From genomic DNA, two-round multiplex PCR was used to amplify TCR beta CDR3. For every TRBV and TRBJ gene, a specific primer was used in first-round PCR. MiXCR, applied by TCRdb to the multiplex PCR reads, yields one record per CDR3 protein. The table has almost 40,000 distinct CDR3 sequences, approximately 25% seen once. The source was PBMCs, collected before or after stereotactic body radiation therapy (not recorded which). Receptor source: a donor over 45 with non-small cell lung cancer.

In this sample, this clonotype turned up many times. The rearrangement joins TRBV5-8 to TRBJ1-3; D gene unclear. Trimming removed 5 bases at V and 0 bases at J, with 12 bases between. CDR3 size: 15 residues. Germline CDR1 SGHTS, CDR2 YDEGEE. The CDR3 here is CASRSEEGSGNTIYF. Written as DNA, the CDR3 is TGTGCCAGCAGATCGGAGGAAGGCTCTGGAAACACCATATATTTT.

In this sample, this clonotype turned up many times. The CDR3 is CASSLNSGTTPFF. CDR3 nucleotide sequence: TGTGCCAGCAGCCTGAATAGCGGGACTACCCCGTTCTTC. The chain joins TRBV7-3 to TRBJ2-1; 8 bases are a match to TRBD2. In germline, CDR1 is SGHTA, CDR2 FQGTGA. J lost 15 bases, V lost 5 bases, and 12 bases had no gene match. The CDR3 length is 13 residues.

There are a few counts of this clonotype. The V and J genes are TRBV19 and TRBJ2-4, with D perhaps TRBD2 (5 bases). Germline V gives CDR1 LNHDA, CDR2 SQIVND (reference sequence). Between the trimmed V and J ends, which lost 6 bases and 6 bases, there was a span of 18 bases. The length of the CDR3 is 15 residues. The CDR3 coding sequence is TGTGCCAGTAGCCTTACGCGAGGACTCTTAAACATTCAGTACTTC. This codes for CASSLTRGLLNIQYF.

Regarding this clonotype: Relative to the germline gene, one junction end is altered; a read error may explain this. The rearrangement joins TRBV20-1 to TRBJ2-3; tentative D call: TRBD2 (6 bases). Germline CDR1 reads DFQATT; CDR2 reads SNEGSKA (reference sequence). The length of the CDR3 is 15 residues. For the CDR3, the DNA is TGCAGTGCTACAAACCCCGGGACTCTCACAGATACGCAGTATTTC. This sequence encodes CSATNPGTLTDTQYF.

Notes on this clonotype: This may be a read error: a much more frequent sequence differs by one nucleotide. V usage is TRBV3-1 and J usage is TRBJ2-1, with a possible D match to TRBD2 (6 bases). V was cut by 8 bases and J by 6 bases, with 11 bases left in between. The V gene's germline CDR1 is LGHDT and CDR2 YNNKEL (reference sequence). This CDR3 comprises 12 residues. Here the CDR3 DNA reads TGTGCCAGCGTGGACTACCGCAATGAGCAGTTCTTC. It is translated as CASVDYRNEQFF.

Only one count was recorded for this clonotype. It may be a read error: a sequence one base away is much more abundant. The conserved phenylalanine or tryptophan normally closing the CDR3 is absent here, so this likely arose from a read error. The chain joins TRBV20-1 to TRBJ2-7; perhaps D is TRBD1 or TRBD2 (6 bases each). The CDR3 totals 12 residues. The ends were cut back, 6 bases at V and 6 bases at J, with 15 bases in the middle. Germline lookup yields CDR1 DFQATT and CDR2 SNEGSKA (reference sequence). The CDR3 sequence is CSAGGLRSEQYL. CDR3 sequence (DNA): TGCAGTGCAGGGGGGCTTCGGTCCGAGCAGTACCTC.

Many counts were recorded for this clonotype. The chain is built from TRBV7-2 and TRBJ2-3; 11 bases are shared with TRBD1. The CDR3 runs to 15 residues. The trim removed 5 bases at V and 2 bases at J, leaving 3 bases unmatched. CDR1 is SGHTA, CDR2 FQGNSA, per germline. CDR3 DNA: TGTGCCAGCAGCAGGGACAGGGGGGACACAGATACGCAGTATTTT. Translated: CASSRDRGDTDTQYF.

This clonotype was observed many times. V usage is TRBV12-3 or TRBV12-4 and J usage is TRBJ1-2; no clear D. CDR3 length: 13 amino acids. V was clipped by 2 bases and J by 4 bases, with 8 bases between them. CDR3 bases: TGTGCCAGCAGTTTAAGGTCGGCCTATGGCTACACCTTC. This sequence encodes CASSLRSAYGYTF.

This clonotype was counted at least ten times. The chain joins TRBV6-1 to TRBJ1-2, with a tentative D call TRBD1 (5 bases). The CDR3 consists of 15 residues. V lost 7 bases, J lost 4 bases, and 19 bases lay in between. CDR1 is MNHNS, CDR2 SASEGT, per germline. DNA for the CDR3: TGTGCCAGCACTCTTACAGGACCCTCTCGCTATGGCTACACCTTC. Protein sequence: CASTLTGPSRYGYTF.

This clonotype was found many times. This chain uses TRBV9 with TRBJ2-3; D may be TRBD1 (6 bases). The germline V gene encodes CDR1 SGDLS and CDR2 YYNGEE. With 1 base removed from V and 5 bases from J, the gap between germline ends came to 11 bases. The length of the CDR3 is 14 residues. CDR3 loop: CASSVQGWEDTQYF. Written as DNA, the CDR3 is TGTGCCAGCAGCGTACAGGGGTGGGAAGATACGCAGTATTTT.

This clonotype was counted at least ten times. The chain uses TRBV28 and TRBJ2-6; D remains ambiguous. The CDR3 consists of 11 residues. The V gene's germline CDR1 is MDHEN and CDR2 SYDVKM. V was clipped by 7 bases and J by 16 bases, with 14 bases between them. The CDR3 nucleotides read TGTGCCAGCACCGACGGAGTAGGGCTGACTTTC. Translated: CASTDGVGLTF.

The CDR3 DNA follows: TGCGCCAGCAGCCAAGTTTTAACAGGAAACACCATATATTTT. Its translation: CASSQVLTGNTIYF. The chain employs TRBV4-1 and TRBJ1-3, with D unclear. The CDR3 spans 14 residues. CDR1 and CDR2 from the germline V gene are MGHRA and YSYEKL. Trimming pared 1 base from V and 4 bases from J, leaving 8 bases between.

This clonotype has ten or more counts. V is TRBV12-3 or TRBV12-4 and J is TRBJ1-5; no clear D. V was pared by 5 bases and J by 0 bases, with 8 bases between. The CDR3 length is 14 residues. The CDR3 coding sequence is TGTGCCAGCAGTCTGTACAATAGCAATCAGCCCCAGCATTTT. Protein sequence: CASSLYNSNQPQHF.

This clonotype was found many times. This chain joins TRBV5-1 and TRBJ2-2, with D perhaps TRBD1 (5 bases). The CDR3 loop spans 15 amino acids. Germline CDR1 and CDR2: SGHRS and YFSETQ. Trimming removed 4 bases from V and 0 bases from J, with 10 bases in between. The CDR3 sequence is CASSPRTTNTGELFF. The CDR3, as DNA: TGCGCCAGCAGCCCCCGGACAACGAACACCGGGGAGCTGTTTTTT. The variable domain in full, completed from reference TRBV5-1 and TRBJ2-2, reads KAGVTQTPRYLIKTRGQQVTLSCSPISGHRSVSWYQQTPGQGLQFLFEYFSETQRNKGNFPGRFSGRQFSNSRSEMNVSTLELGDSALYLCASSPRTTNTGELFFGEGSRLTVL.

In its sample, this clonotype was seen many times. The J gene is TRBJ2-4, the V gene TRBV20-1; possibly TRBD1 or TRBD2 for D (6 bases each). Germline loops: CDR1 DFQATT, CDR2 SNEGSKA (reference sequence). The CDR3 runs to 15 residues. Trimming shortened V by 6 bases and J by 0 bases, and 15 bases separated the two germline ends. The CDR3 spells CSAGGGFLAKNIQYF. CDR3 in DNA: TGCAGTGCGGGGGGCGGGTTCCTAGCCAAAAACATTCAGTACTTC.

This clonotype was seen ten or more times. The CDR3 here is CASSSSTGGLAVYEQYF. CDR3 in DNA: TGTGCCAGCAGTTCTTCCACCGGTGGGCTAGCGGTCTACGAGCAGTACTTC. The chain carries TRBV28 and TRBJ2-7; 7 nucleotides align to TRBD2. With V trimmed by 4 bases and J by 3 bases, 15 bases remained unmatched. CDR1 is MDHEN and CDR2 is SYDVKM in the germline V gene. The CDR3 runs 17 residues.

This clonotype appeared many times. The J gene is TRBJ1-4, the V gene TRBV28, with TRBD1 matching 7 bases. This CDR3 is 17 amino acids long. The J segment lost 6 bases and the V segment lost 6 bases, leaving 16 bases of the junction unmatched. Germline loops: CDR1 MDHEN, CDR2 SYDVKM. CDR3 in DNA: TGTGCCAGCAGCCCCGATGTCCGGACAGGAATATATGAAAAACTGTTTTTT. It specifies CASSPDVRTGIYEKLFF.

In regard to this clonotype: A much larger clone lies one base from this, so it may be a read error. The rearrangement uses TRBV20-1 and TRBJ2-5; 7 bases match TRBD2. With V trimmed by 3 bases and J by 2 bases, 9 bases remained unmatched. Germline V gives CDR1 DFQATT, CDR2 SNEGSKA (reference sequence). The CDR3 consists of 15 residues. CDR3 sequence: CSASGAGVQQETQYF. The CDR3 region has the DNA TGCAGTGCTAGCGGGGCGGGGGTGCAGCAAGAGACCCAGTACTTC.